Listed here are 30 T cell receptor beta chains from one sample, sequenced in a study of PD-1 blockade in classical Hodgkin lymphoma. Method: immunoSEQ multiplex PCR; TCRdb's copy keeps in-frame clones and lacks some. The sample has over 35,000 clones; 76% are singletons. Every patient had relapsed following autologous stem cell transplantation, and cohorts differed in brentuximab vedotin exposure. The input for sequencing was peripheral blood mononuclear cells (PBMCs), taken at baseline. Receptor source: a human donor with classical Hodgkin lymphoma.

The V and J genes are TRBV6-5 and TRBJ1-2; no clear D. The CDR3 runs to 13 residues. The V end lost 6 bases, the J end lost 1 base, and 9 bases lay between the germline ends. Germline loops: CDR1 MNHEY, CDR2 SVGAGI. CDR3 region: CASSLWSNYGYTF. The DNA for the CDR3 is TGTGCCAGCAGCCTTTGGAGTAACTATGGCTACACCTTC.

V is TRBV5-8 and J is TRBJ2-6; D is possibly TRBD2 (6 bases). This CDR3 is 17 amino acids long. The ends were cut back, 1 base at V and 1 base at J, with 12 bases in the middle. CDR1 and CDR2 (germline): SGHTS, YDEGEE. CDR3 nucleotide sequence: TGTGCCAGCAGCTTGCTGGGGGGACCGTCTGGGGCCAACGTCCTGACTTTC. Translation: CASSLLGGPSGANVLTF.

This clone was detected a few times. Other DNA sequences of this sample code for an identical CDR3. V usage is TRBV2 and J usage is TRBJ2-1; TRBD2 aligns across 9 bases. The V segment lost 4 bases and the J segment 1 base; nucleotides outside the gene matches: 2. There are 15 residues in the CDR3. Germline assignment: CDR1 SNHLY and CDR2 FYNNEI. Here the CDR3 DNA reads TGTGCCAGCAGTGTTGCGGGAGGGTCCTACAATGAGCAGTTCTTC. Translated: CASSVAGGSYNEQFF. The complete variable domain, with remaining parts taken from reference TRBV2 and TRBJ2-1, reads EPEVTQTPSHQVTQMGQEVILRCVPISNHLYFYWYRQILGQKVEFLVSFYNNEISEKSEIFDDQFSVERPDGSNFTLKIRSTKLEDSAMYFCASSVAGGSYNEQFFGPGTRLTVL.

This clone was seen once. This sequence joins TRBV15 and TRBJ1-3; 7 bases are a match to TRBD1. V dropped 3 bases and J dropped 0; count of bases not matched to a gene: 2. This CDR3 comprises 15 residues. The germline V gene encodes CDR1 LNHNV and CDR2 YYDKDF (reference sequence). As DNA, the CDR3 is TGTGCCACCAGCAGGGACAGGAACTCTGGAAACACCATATATTTT. Amino acid sequence: CATSRDRNSGNTIYF.

The chain combines TRBV19 with TRBJ1-1; D not certain. The CDR3 loop spans 13 amino acids. The germline CDR1 and CDR2 sequences are LNHDA and SQIVND (reference sequence). With 4 bases removed from V and 1 base from J, the gap between germline ends came to 7 bases. As DNA, the CDR3 is TGTGCCAGTAGTAACCACGAGAACACTGAAGCTTTCTTT. Its translation is CASSNHENTEAFF.

The chain combines TRBV5-1 with TRBJ1-4; tentative D call: TRBD1 (6 bases). Germline assignment: CDR1 SGHRS and CDR2 YFSETQ. The V gene lost 0 bases and the J gene lost 7 bases, with 13 bases spanning the gap. The CDR3 contains 15 residues. CDR3 protein: CASSLARAGAEKLFF. The CDR3, as DNA: TGCGCCAGCAGCTTGGCGAGGGCAGGGGCTGAAAAACTGTTTTTT. Looking up the rest from reference TRBV5-1 and TRBJ1-4 gives the full variable domain: KAGVTQTPRYLIKTRGQQVTLSCSPISGHRSVSWYQQTPGQGLQFLFEYFSETQRNKGNFPGRFSGRQFSNSRSEMNVSTLELGDSALYLCASSLARAGAEKLFFGSGTQLSVL.

The chain recombines TRBV28 with TRBJ1-1; no clear D gene. V was trimmed by 5 bases and J by 0 bases, leaving 16 bases between them. The V gene's germline CDR1 is MDHEN and CDR2 SYDVKM. CDR3 length equals 16 residues. Here the CDR3 reads CASSPPLGRLNTEAFF. CDR3 DNA sequence: TGTGCCAGCAGTCCGCCCTTAGGGAGATTGAACACTGAAGCTTTCTTT.

The rearrangement joins TRBV4-1 to TRBJ2-3; no definite D call. The CDR3 contains 15 residues. Trimming stripped 8 bases from V and 3 bases from J, with 18 bases between. Germline V CDR1 and CDR2: MGHRA, YSYEKL. CDR3 amino acids: CASGEQVRITDTQYF. CDR3 in DNA: TGCGCCAGCGGCGAACAAGTCCGCATAACAGATACGCAGTATTTT.

This chain links TRBV6-6 with TRBJ2-3; D may be TRBD1 (6 bases). Per the germline V gene, CDR1 is MNHNY and CDR2 is SVGAGI (reference sequence). This CDR3 region has 13 residues. V lost 8 bases and J lost 3, with 12 bases in between. Here the CDR3 DNA reads TGTGCCAGCTCGGGCAGGGGAACAGATACGCAGTATTTT. This codes for CASSGRGTDTQYF.

This chain joins TRBV11-2 and TRBJ1-1; perhaps TRBD1 as D (5 bases). The CDR3 totals 15 residues. Germline CDR1 reads SGHAT; CDR2 reads FQNNGV. V lost 0 bases and J 0 bases, leaving 8 bases between the germline ends. CDR3 coding DNA: TGTGCCAGCAGCTTAGAGGGGACGATGAACACTGAAGCTTTCTTT. Encoded protein: CASSLEGTMNTEAFF.

V usage is TRBV7-2 and J usage is TRBJ1-5, with 9 bases that match TRBD1. Germline V gene sequence: CDR1 SGHTA, CDR2 FQGNSA. Trimming removed 2 bases from V and 5 bases from J; junction bases left unmatched: 1. This CDR3 region has 14 residues. CDR3 region: CASSLRQGDQPQHF. In DNA form, the CDR3 reads TGTGCCAGCAGCTTACGACAGGGGGATCAGCCCCAGCATTTT.

Written as DNA, the CDR3 is TGTGCCAGCAGTTTAGGCGGGGAGAGCTCCTACGAGCAGTACTTC. Protein sequence: CASSLGGESSYEQYF. The chain has TRBV28 and TRBJ2-7; weak D call: TRBD2 (6 bases). This CDR3 spans 15 amino acids. Trimming pared 2 bases from V and 0 bases from J, leaving 11 bases between. Germline V CDR1 and CDR2: MDHEN, SYDVKM.

The V gene is TRBV27, the J gene TRBJ2-2, with no clear D. The CDR3 length is 14 residues. Germline V gene sequence: CDR1 MNHEY, CDR2 SMNVEV (reference sequence). Trimming left V 7 bases short and J 3 bases short, with 12 bases between. The CDR3 protein is CASIPQGYTGELFF. CDR3 DNA: TGTGCCAGCATCCCACAAGGATACACCGGGGAGCTGTTTTTT.

The chain has TRBV28 and TRBJ2-2; D uncertain. The V gene lost 5 bases and the J gene lost 3 bases, with 16 bases spanning the gap. From germline, CDR1 is MDHEN and CDR2 SYDVKM. The CDR3 sequence is 16 residues long. Here the CDR3 reads CASSPVSRVDTGELFF. The DNA for the CDR3 is TGTGCCAGCAGTCCGGTTTCCCGGGTCGACACCGGGGAGCTGTTTTTT. The entire variable domain, with the rest obtained from reference TRBV28 and TRBJ2-2, is as follows: DVKVTQSSRYLVKRTGEKVFLECVQDMDHENMFWYRQDPGLGLRLIYFSYDVKMKEKGDIPEGYSVSREKKERFSLILESASTNQTSMYLCASSPVSRVDTGELFFGEGSRLTVL.

V gene TRBV2 combines with J gene TRBJ1-5; no reliable D call. The germline V and J ends were trimmed by 7 bases and 0 bases, with 19 bases remaining between them. The CDR3 consists of 17 residues. CDR1 is SNHLY, CDR2 FYNNEI, per germline. CDR3 amino acids: CASTGQRWRASNQPQHF. The CDR3 bases are TGTGCCAGCACTGGTCAGCGGTGGAGGGCTAGCAATCAGCCCCAGCATTTT.

This clone was seen a handful of times. The chain links TRBV29-1 to TRBJ2-1; maybe TRBD2 (6 bases). Between the trimmed V and J ends, which lost 5 bases and 2 bases, there was a span of 10 bases. Germline-derived CDR1 and CDR2 are SQVTM and ANQGSEA. The CDR3 covers 13 residues. The CDR3 DNA sequence: TGCAGCGTTCGGGCGGGAACCTACAATGAGCAGTTCTTC. Amino acids: CSVRAGTYNEQFF.

The chain is built from TRBV5-5 and TRBJ1-2; 7 bases are a match to TRBD1. The CDR3 is made up of 15 amino acids. The V and J ends lost 3 bases and 4 bases, in that order; junction bases with no gene match: 9. Germline CDR1 SGHKS, CDR2 YYEKEE (reference sequence). As DNA, the CDR3 is TGTGCCAGCAGCTCTACCCGGACAGGCATCTATGGCTACACCTTC. This sequence encodes CASSSTRTGIYGYTF.

The chain combines TRBV5-1 with TRBJ1-1, with 7 bases that match TRBD1. This CDR3 contains 15 residues. Germline V gene lookup returns CDR1 SGHRS and CDR2 YFSETQ. V was pared by 4 bases and J by 0 bases, with 6 bases of the junction left unmatched. This chain's CDR3 is CASSTKTGMNTEAFF. The CDR3 nucleotides read TGCGCCAGCAGCACGAAGACAGGGATGAACACTGAAGCTTTCTTT.

The gene calls are TRBV18 and TRBJ1-3; D not certain. The CDR3 loop spans 13 amino acids. V was trimmed by 4 bases and J by 0 bases, leaving 4 bases between them. Germline CDR1 KGHSH, CDR2 LQKENI. The CDR3 DNA is TGTGCCAGCTCACTCAACTCTGGAAACACCATATATTTT. Its protein product is CASSLNSGNTIYF. The whole variable domain, remainder taken from reference TRBV18 and TRBJ1-3, is NAGVMQNPRHLVRRRGQEARLRCSPMKGHSHVYWYRQLPEEGLKFMVYLQKENIIDESGMPKERFSAEFPKEGPSILRIQQVVRGDSAAYFCASSLNSGNTIYFGEGSWLTVV.

The chain has TRBV11-3 and TRBJ1-5; 7 positions agree with TRBD1. The CDR3 runs to 15 residues. V shed 4 bases, J shed 4 bases, and the junction held 7 bases outside the gene matches. Looked up from germline, CDR1 is SGHNT and CDR2 is YENEEA. CDR3 coding DNA: TGTGCCAGCAGCTCCACAGGGGCTGGAAATCAGCCCCAGCATTTT. Protein product: CASSSTGAGNQPQHF.

The chain combines TRBV6-5 with TRBJ1-2; D is unresolved. CDR1 and CDR2 (germline): MNHEY, SVGAGI. The CDR3 is 12 amino acids. Between the trimmed V and J ends, which lost 3 bases and 5 bases, there was a span of 7 bases. The CDR3 nucleotides read TGTGCCAGCAGTTATGGACCGTATGGCTACACCTTC. Translating it yields CASSYGPYGYTF.

The CDR3 spells CASSLTGLGNTIYF. The CDR3 region has the DNA TGTGCCAGCAGCTTGACAGGGCTTGGAAACACCATATATTTT. The gene calls are TRBV6-6 and TRBJ1-3; 7 bases are a match to TRBD1. Germline values: CDR1 MNHNY, CDR2 SVGAGI (reference sequence). The length of the CDR3 is 14 residues. The trim removed 6 bases at V and 3 bases at J, leaving 5 bases unmatched.

This clone came up once. V and J are TRBV7-8 and TRBJ2-1, with D uncertain. The CDR3 contains 10 residues. In germline, CDR1 is SGHVS, CDR2 FQNEAQ. Trimming pared 8 bases from V and 10 bases from J, leaving 9 bases between. The CDR3 is CASGYDEQFF. CDR3 in DNA: TGTGCCAGCGGGTATGACGAGCAGTTCTTC.

V usage is TRBV6-5 and J usage is TRBJ2-7, with D possibly matching TRBD1 (6 bases). The germline CDR1 and CDR2 sequences are MNHEY and SVGAGI. Trimming shortened V by 6 bases and J by 1 base, and 13 bases separated the two germline ends. CDR3 length equals 14 residues. The CDR3 is CASRGAGVSYEQYF. In DNA, the CDR3 is TGTGCCAGCAGGGGGGCAGGGGTATCCTACGAGCAGTACTTC.

The chain is built from TRBV6-5 and TRBJ2-1, with 11 positions matching TRBD2. The CDR3 loop spans 14 amino acids. The germline V gene has CDR1 MNHEY and CDR2 SVGAGI. The J segment lost 4 bases and the V segment lost 8 bases, leaving 4 bases of the junction unmatched. The CDR3 coding sequence is TGTGCCAGCTTAAGACTAGCGGGGTACAATGAGCAGTTCTTC. Protein sequence: CASLRLAGYNEQFF.

This clone was recorded a few times. The chain carries TRBV28 and TRBJ1-5; the D gene is possibly TRBD1 (5 bases). Between the trimmed V and J ends, which lost 5 bases and 7 bases, there was a span of 12 bases. Germline CDR1 reads MDHEN; CDR2 reads SYDVKM. This CDR3 comprises 13 residues. CDR3 amino acids: CASSGGIKQPQHF. The CDR3 DNA sequence: TGTGCCAGCAGTGGGGGGATTAAACAGCCCCAGCATTTT.

CDR3 coding DNA: TGCGCCAGCAGCACCGGGACAGGGGGCATCGAGCAGTACTTC. As protein: CASSTGTGGIEQYF. This chain connects TRBV5-1 to TRBJ2-7; the match to TRBD1 covers 12 bases. Germline assignment: CDR1 SGHRS and CDR2 YFSETQ. Trimming removed 4 bases from V and 6 bases from J; junction bases left unmatched: 5. This CDR3 has 14 residues.

Comments on this clone: Other DNA sequences in the same sample also yield this CDR3. This rearrangement joins TRBV7-8 to TRBJ1-2; 7 bases map to TRBD1. The junction had 7 bases not matched to a gene; V was cut back by 6 bases and J by 6 bases. Germline CDR1 is SGHVS and CDR2 is FQNEAQ. The length of the CDR3 is 13 residues. DNA of the CDR3: TGTGCCAGCAGAGGAAAGACAGGGAATGGCTACACCTTC. Its protein product is CASRGKTGNGYTF.

The gene calls are TRBV7-9 and TRBJ2-1, with TRBD1 as a possible D gene (6 bases). The CDR3 has 17 residues. Germline V gene sequence: CDR1 SEHNR, CDR2 FQNEAQ (reference sequence). The germline V and J ends were trimmed by 7 bases and 7 bases, with 26 bases remaining between them. CDR3 in DNA: TGTGCCAGCACCCCACAATTGACAGGCCTCTACGGAAATGAGCAGTTCTTC. Protein sequence: CASTPQLTGLYGNEQFF.

This chain connects TRBV7-9 to TRBJ2-7, with D perhaps TRBD1 (6 bases). Deletions cut 5 bases from V and 4 bases from J, with 27 bases between. The length of the CDR3 is 18 residues. Germline V lookup: CDR1 SEHNR, CDR2 FQNEAQ (reference sequence). Here the CDR3 DNA reads TGTGCCAGCAGCCAAATGAAGGGGCCTCAGGGGTCCGCTTACGAGCAGTACTTC. Residues: CASSQMKGPQGSAYEQYF.